Described below is a single T cell receptor (beta chain) sequence and its context. This sample is drawn from a study of blood T cell repertoires in COVID-19. The CDR3 runs 15 residues. Germline CDR1 reads SGHRS; CDR2 reads YFSETQ. V lost 5 bases to trimming and J lost 2 bases; unmatched junction nucleotides: 6. TCRdb's copy holds only in-frame clones and misses some; the assay was immunoSEQ multiplex PCR. The profile shows about 110,000 clones, around 84% of them singletons. The V call is TRBV5-1, the J call TRBJ1-3; 8 nucleotides agree with TRBD1. Sequencing was done on a sample of peripheral blood. This TCR was sampled from a woman between 40 and 55 years old with acute or convalescent COVID-19. DNA for the CDR3: TGCGCCAGCAGACCAGGGGGCGCAACTGGAAACACCATATATTTT. Translating gives CASRPGGATGNTIYF.